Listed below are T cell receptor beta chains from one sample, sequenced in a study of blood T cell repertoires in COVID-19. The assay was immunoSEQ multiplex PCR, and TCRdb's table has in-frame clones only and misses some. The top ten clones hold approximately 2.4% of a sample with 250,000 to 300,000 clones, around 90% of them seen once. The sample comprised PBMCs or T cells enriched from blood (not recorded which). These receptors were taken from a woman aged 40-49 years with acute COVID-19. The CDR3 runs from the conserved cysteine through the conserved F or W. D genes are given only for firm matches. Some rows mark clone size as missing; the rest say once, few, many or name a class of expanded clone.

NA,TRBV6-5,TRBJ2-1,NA,CASSFRGIFYNEQFF,TGTGCCAGCTCCTTTCGCGGGATTTTCTACAATGAGCAGTTCTTC
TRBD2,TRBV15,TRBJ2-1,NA,CATSNRDYYNEQFF,TGTGCCACCAGCAACCGGGACTACTACAATGAGCAGTTCTTC
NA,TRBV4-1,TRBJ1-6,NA,CASSQDSSSSYNSPLHF,TGCGCCAGCAGCCAAGATTCTAGCAGCTCCTATAATTCACCCCTCCACTTT
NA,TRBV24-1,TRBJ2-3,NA,CATSDARGTRTDTQYF,TGTGCCACCAGTGATGCCAGGGGCACCCGCACAGATACGCAGTATTTT
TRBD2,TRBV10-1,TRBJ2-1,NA,CASRGTIQGTEQFF,TGCGCCAGCAGGGGGACTATACAAGGCACTGAGCAGTTCTTC
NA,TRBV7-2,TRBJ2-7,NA,CASSVLGGQNYEQYF,TGTGCCAGCAGCGTATTAGGGGGACAAAACTACGAGCAGTACTTC
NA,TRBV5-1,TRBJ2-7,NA,CASSPATSTASYEQYF,TGCGCCAGCAGCCCAGCTACTAGTACCGCCTCCTACGAGCAGTACTTC
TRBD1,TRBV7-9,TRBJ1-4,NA,CASSPIIKQGAREKLFF,TGTGCCAGCAGCCCGATAATCAAACAGGGGGCGCGGGAAAAACTGTTTTTT
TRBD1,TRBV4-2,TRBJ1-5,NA,CASSQARQGHQPQHF,TGTGCCAGCAGCCAGGCCAGACAGGGCCATCAGCCCCAGCATTTT
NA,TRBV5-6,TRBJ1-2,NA,CASSLGQFWGYTF,TGTGCCAGCAGCTTGGGACAGTTTTGGGGCTACACCTTC
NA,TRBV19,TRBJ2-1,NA,CASREPSESNEQFF,TGTGCCAGCAGAGAACCTAGCGAATCCAATGAGCAGTTCTTC
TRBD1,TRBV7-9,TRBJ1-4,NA,CASSLAGTGSNEKLFF,TGTGCCAGCAGCTTAGCTGGGACAGGGTCTAATGAAAAACTGTTTTTT
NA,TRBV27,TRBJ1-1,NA,CASSTQGLLNTEAFF,TGTGCCAGCAGTACCCAGGGGCTATTGAACACTGAAGCTTTCTTT
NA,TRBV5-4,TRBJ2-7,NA,CASSIIGRGEQYF,TGTGCCAGCAGTATAATCGGGCGGGGCGAGCAGTACTTC
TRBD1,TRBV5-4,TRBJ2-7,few,CASSSGTGGEQYF,TGTGCCAGCAGCTCCGGGACAGGGGGCGAGCAGTACTTC
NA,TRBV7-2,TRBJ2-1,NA,CASSLRALNEQFF,TGTGCCAGCAGCTTGAGGGCTCTCAATGAGCAGTTCTTC
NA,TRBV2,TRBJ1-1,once,CASSESTEAFF,TGTGCCAGCAGTGAATCAACTGAAGCTTTCTTT
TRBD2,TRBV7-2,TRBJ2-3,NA,CASSYLAGGTDTQYF,TGTGCCAGCAGCTACCTAGCGGGGGGCACAGATACGCAGTATTTT
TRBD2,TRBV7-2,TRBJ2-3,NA,CASSLVSGSSTDTQYF,TGTGCCAGCAGCTTAGTTAGCGGGAGCTCAACAGATACGCAGTATTTT
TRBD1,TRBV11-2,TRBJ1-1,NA,CASRRGGPWGTEAFF,TGTGCCAGCAGGCGAGGGGGCCCCTGGGGCACTGAAGCTTTCTTT
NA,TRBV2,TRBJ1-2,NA,CASTEGGGYTF,TGTGCCAGCACCGAAGGGGGTGGCTACACCTTC
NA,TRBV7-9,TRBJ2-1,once,CASSLWGVSYNEQFF,TGTGCCAGCAGCTTATGGGGAGTTTCCTACAATGAGCAGTTCTTC
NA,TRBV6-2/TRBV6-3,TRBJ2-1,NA,CASSYSGTLNTGNEQFF,TGTGCCAGCAGTTACTCTGGGACTCTCAATACCGGGAATGAGCAGTTCTTC
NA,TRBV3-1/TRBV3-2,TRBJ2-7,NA,CASSQTPPGYEQYF,TGTGCCAGCAGCCAAACCCCACCAGGGTACGAGCAGTACTTC
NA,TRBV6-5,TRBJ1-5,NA,CASSYSKPGGNQPQHF,TGTGCCAGCAGTTACTCGAAGCCCGGGGGCAATCAGCCCCAGCATTTT
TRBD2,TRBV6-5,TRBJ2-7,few,CASSYIAGAPNEQYF,TGTGCCAGCAGTTACATAGCGGGAGCGCCTAACGAGCAGTACTTC
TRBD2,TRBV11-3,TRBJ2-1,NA,CASSLAGGNEQFF,TGTGCCAGCAGTCTAGCGGGGGGGAATGAGCAGTTCTTC
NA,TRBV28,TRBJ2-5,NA,CASAQGGRQETQYF,TGTGCCAGCGCCCAGGGGGGACGACAAGAGACCCAGTACTTC
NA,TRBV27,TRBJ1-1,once,CASSSWTRNTEAFF,TGTGCCAGCAGTTCCTGGACAAGGAACACTGAAGCTTTCTTT
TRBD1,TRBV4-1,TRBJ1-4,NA,CASSQDRAYEKLFF,TGCGCCAGCAGCCAGGACAGGGCGTACGAAAAACTGTTTTTT
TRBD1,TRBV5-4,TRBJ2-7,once,CASSLRDSYEQYF,TGTGCCAGCAGCTTGCGGGACAGCTACGAGCAGTACTTC
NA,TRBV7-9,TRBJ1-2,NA,CASSLPGHSGPLGYTF,TGTGCCAGCAGCTTACCGGGACATAGTGGCCCCCTCGGCTACACCTTC
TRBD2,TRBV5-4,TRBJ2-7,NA,CASSLGLAGGSDEQYF,TGTGCCAGCAGCTTGGGACTAGCGGGAGGGTCCGACGAGCAGTACTTC
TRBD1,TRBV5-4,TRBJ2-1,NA,CASSLKGGTGGLGDEQFF,TGTGCCAGCAGCTTGAAAGGAGGTACAGGGGGGTTAGGAGATGAGCAGTTCTTC
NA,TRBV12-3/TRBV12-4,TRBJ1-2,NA,CASRGTGYYGYTF,TGTGCCAGCAGAGGTACAGGGTACTATGGCTACACCTTC
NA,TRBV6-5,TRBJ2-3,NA,CATAAEGRGTDTQYF,TGTGCCACCGCGGCGGAAGGGCGGGGCACAGATACGCAGTATTTT
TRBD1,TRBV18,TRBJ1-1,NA,CASSPRTGTFEAFF,TGTGCCAGCTCACCCCGGACAGGGACGTTTGAAGCTTTCTTT
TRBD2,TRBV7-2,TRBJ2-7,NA,CASSGPLSGISSYEQYF,TGTGCCAGCAGCGGGCCCCTTAGCGGGATAAGCTCCTACGAGCAGTACTTC
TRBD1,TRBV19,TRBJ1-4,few,CASSNRDRGFGDEKLFF,TGTGCCAGTAGCAACCGGGACAGGGGATTCGGTGATGAAAAACTGTTTTTT
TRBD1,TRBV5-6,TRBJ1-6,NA,CASSLRTGVYNSPLHF,TGTGCCAGCAGCTTGCGGACAGGGGTCTATAATTCACCCCTCCACTTT
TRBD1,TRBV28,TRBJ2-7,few,CASSRDRGYEQYF,TGTGCCAGTTCAAGGGACAGGGGCTACGAGCAGTACTTC
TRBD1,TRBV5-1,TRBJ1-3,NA,CASRGTASFTIYF,TGCGCCAGCAGAGGGACAGCTTCCTTCACCATATATTTT
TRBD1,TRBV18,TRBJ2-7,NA,CASSYLVGTGSEQYF,TGTGCCAGCTCTTACCTCGTGGGGACAGGCTCCGAGCAGTACTTC
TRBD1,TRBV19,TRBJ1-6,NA,CASSGGQGSNSYNSPLHF,TGTGCCAGTAGTGGGGGACAGGGTTCGAACTCCTATAATTCACCCCTCCACTTT
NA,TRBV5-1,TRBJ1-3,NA,CASSLANPGVAGNTIYF,TGCGCCAGCAGCTTGGCCAATCCGGGGGTTGCTGGAAACACCATATATTTT
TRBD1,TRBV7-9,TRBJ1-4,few,CASSPQGKNEKLFF,TGTGCCAGCAGCCCACAGGGGAAAAATGAAAAACTGTTTTTT
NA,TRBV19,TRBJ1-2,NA,CASSTGATGHGYTF,TGTGCCAGTAGTACCGGGGCGACAGGCCATGGCTACACCTTC
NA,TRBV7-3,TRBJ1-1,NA,CASSLTTGTEAFF,TGTGCCAGCAGCTTAACTACGGGCACTGAAGCTTTCTTT
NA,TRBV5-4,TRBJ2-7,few,CASSVGQYYEQYF,TGTGCCAGCAGCGTTGGACAGTACTACGAGCAGTACTTC
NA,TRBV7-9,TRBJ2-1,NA,CASSLRLGAYNEQFF,TGTGCCAGCAGCTTACGGCTGGGCGCCTACAATGAGCAGTTCTTC
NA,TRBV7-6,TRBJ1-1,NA,CASSGGQGTNTEAFF,TGTGCCAGCAGCGGCGGTCAGGGGACCAACACTGAAGCTTTCTTT
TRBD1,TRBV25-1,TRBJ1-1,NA,CASSGPGQGEATEAFF,TGTGCCAGCAGTGGGCCGGGACAGGGGGAAGCCACTGAAGCTTTCTTT
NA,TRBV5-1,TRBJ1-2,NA,CASSLAGVGYGYTF,TGCGCCAGCAGCTTGGCCGGAGTCGGCTATGGCTACACCTTC
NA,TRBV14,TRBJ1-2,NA,CASSGSLLYGYTF,TGTGCCAGCAGTGGCTCGTTGCTTTATGGCTACACCTTC
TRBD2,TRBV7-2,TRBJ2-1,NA,CASSIHSGSSYNEQFF,TGTGCCAGCAGTATCCATAGCGGGAGCTCCTACAATGAGCAGTTCTTC